Included here is one TCR beta chain sequence, with context. What it recognizes is unknown. CDR3 length: 12 amino acids. With 3 bases removed from V and 13 bases from J, the gap between germline ends came to 12 bases. The record originates from a study of identical twins. Study results and caveats: Beta out-of-frame sequences displayed a weaker excess of sharing between twins.

A single record per CDR3 protein comes from TCRdb applying MiXCR to the 5' RACE reads. This table holds around 690,000 distinct CDR3 sequences, 21% found once. The sample was also linked to a second study, of T cells expressing NK-cell markers. That investigation notes: In the group of eight sequenced donors, seven were HCMV-seropositive and one was seronegative.

This chain joins TRBV12-3 or TRBV12-4 and TRBJ2-2; D tentatively reads TRBD1 or TRBD2 (6 bases each). Sequencing was done on a sample of PBMCs. The sequence was obtained from a woman aged 18 to 35 in good health. Here the CDR3 DNA reads TGTGCCAGCAGTTTCGGGGGCAAGTGGCTGTTTTTT. It encodes CASSFGGKWLFF.